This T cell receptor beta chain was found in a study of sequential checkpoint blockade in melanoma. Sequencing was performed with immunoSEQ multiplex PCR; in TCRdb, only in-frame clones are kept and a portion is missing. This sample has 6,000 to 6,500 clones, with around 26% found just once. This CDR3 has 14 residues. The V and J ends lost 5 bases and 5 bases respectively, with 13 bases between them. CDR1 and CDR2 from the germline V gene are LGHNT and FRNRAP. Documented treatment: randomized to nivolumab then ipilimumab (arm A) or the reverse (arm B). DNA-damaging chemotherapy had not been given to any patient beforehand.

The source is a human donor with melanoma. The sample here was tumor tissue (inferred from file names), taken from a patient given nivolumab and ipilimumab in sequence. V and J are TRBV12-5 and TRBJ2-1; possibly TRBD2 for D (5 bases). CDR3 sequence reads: CASGKASPNNEQFF. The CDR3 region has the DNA TGTGCTAGTGGTAAGGCTAGCCCTAACAATGAGCAGTTCTTC.